The T cell receptor (beta chain) under discussion was sequenced for a study of T cell repertoires in cytomegalovirus infection. As for the study in general: Carrying CMV and the relevant HLA type showed in public TCR beta signatures. Study results and caveats: Carriers of CMV and the relevant HLA type were discriminated by public TCR beta frequency.

This clonotype is a singleton in its sample. The antigen remains undetermined. An end of the junction does not agree with germline; a read error may underlie this. In TCRdb, the reads were re-called with MiXCR into one record per CDR3 protein. Of approximately 89,000 distinct CDR3 sequences detected, roughly 29% appear once; the ten largest clones hold about three quarters. The CDR3 spans 13 residues. The TCR was taken from a human donor in good health (CMV status not recorded). Some clones in this sample may be carry-over from other donors' samples. This chain connects TRBV12-3 or TRBV12-4 to TRBJ1-5; D is possibly TRBD1 (6 bases). Sample: CD8+ T cells from cultured PBMCs, taken from culture after CMV antigen stimulation. CDR3 DNA: TGTGCCAGCAGTTTAGGGGGGCCTCAGCCCCGGCATTTT. Amino acids: CASSLGGPQPRHF.